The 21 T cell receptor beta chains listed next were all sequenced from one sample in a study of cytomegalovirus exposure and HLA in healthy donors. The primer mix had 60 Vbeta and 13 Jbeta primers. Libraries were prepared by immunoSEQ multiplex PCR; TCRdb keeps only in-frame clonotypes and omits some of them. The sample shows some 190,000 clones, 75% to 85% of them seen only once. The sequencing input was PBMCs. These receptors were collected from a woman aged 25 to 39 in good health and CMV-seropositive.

The CDR3 nucleotides read TGTGCCAGCAGTGGACGGGACAGGGTAAATTCACCCCTCCACTTT. Encoded protein: CASSGRDRVNSPLHF. This chain joins TRBV28 and TRBJ1-6, with 9 bases fitting TRBD1. The CDR3 length is 15 residues. The ends lost 5 bases at V and 7 bases at J; junction bases unmatched: 6. Germline CDR1 and CDR2: MDHEN and SYDVKM.

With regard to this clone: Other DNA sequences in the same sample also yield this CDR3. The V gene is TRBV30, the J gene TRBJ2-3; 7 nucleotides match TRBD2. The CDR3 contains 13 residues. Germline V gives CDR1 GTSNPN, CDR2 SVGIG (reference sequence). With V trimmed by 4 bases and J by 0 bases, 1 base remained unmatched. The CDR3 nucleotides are TGTGCCTGGACTAGCGGAAGCACAGATACGCAGTATTTT. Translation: CAWTSGSTDTQYF.

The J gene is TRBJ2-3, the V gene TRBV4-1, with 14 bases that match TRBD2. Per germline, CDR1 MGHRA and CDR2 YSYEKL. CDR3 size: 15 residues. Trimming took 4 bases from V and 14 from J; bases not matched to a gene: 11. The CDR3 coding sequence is TGCGCCAGCAGCCCAAAGACTAGCGGGGGGGCCGGGGTGTATTTT. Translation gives CASSPKTSGGAGVYF.

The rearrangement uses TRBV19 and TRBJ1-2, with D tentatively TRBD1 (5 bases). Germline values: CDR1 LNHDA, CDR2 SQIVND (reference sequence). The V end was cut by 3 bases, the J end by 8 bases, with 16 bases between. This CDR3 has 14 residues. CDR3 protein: CASSMDTRAEGYTF. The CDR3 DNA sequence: TGTGCCAGTAGTATGGACACACGGGCCGAGGGCTACACCTTC.

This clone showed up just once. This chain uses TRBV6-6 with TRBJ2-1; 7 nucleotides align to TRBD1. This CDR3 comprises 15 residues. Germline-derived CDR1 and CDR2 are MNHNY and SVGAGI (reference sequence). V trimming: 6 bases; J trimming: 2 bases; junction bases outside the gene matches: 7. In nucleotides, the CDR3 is TGTGCCAGCAGCCCAAGACAGGGCACCTACAATGAGCAGTTCTTC. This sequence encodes CASSPRQGTYNEQFF.

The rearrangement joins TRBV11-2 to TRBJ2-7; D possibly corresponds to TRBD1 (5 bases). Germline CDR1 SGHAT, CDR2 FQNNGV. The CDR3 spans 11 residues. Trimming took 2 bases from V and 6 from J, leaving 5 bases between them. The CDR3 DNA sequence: TGTGCCAGCAGCTTAACAGGCGAGCAGTACTTC. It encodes CASSLTGEQYF.

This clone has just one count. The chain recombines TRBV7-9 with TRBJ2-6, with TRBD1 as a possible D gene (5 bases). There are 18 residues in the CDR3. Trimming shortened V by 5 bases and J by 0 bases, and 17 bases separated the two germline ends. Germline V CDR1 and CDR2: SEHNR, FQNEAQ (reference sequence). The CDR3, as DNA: TGTGCCAGCAGCCGAATCATGACAGCTCACTCTGGGGCCAACGTCCTGACTTTC. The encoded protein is CASSRIMTAHSGANVLTF.

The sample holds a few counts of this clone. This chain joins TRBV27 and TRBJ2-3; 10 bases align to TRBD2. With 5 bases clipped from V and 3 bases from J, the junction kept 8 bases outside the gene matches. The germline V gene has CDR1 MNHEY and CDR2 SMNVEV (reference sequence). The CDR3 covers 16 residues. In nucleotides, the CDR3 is TGTGCCAGCAGTCGCCTAGCGGGAGTCCAGACAGATACGCAGTATTTT. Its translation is CASSRLAGVQTDTQYF.

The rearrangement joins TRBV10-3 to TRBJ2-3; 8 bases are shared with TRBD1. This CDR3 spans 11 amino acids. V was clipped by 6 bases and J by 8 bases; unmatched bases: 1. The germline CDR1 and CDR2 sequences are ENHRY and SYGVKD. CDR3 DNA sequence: TGTGCCATCAGCACAGGGGGTACGCAGTATTTT. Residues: CAISTGGTQYF.

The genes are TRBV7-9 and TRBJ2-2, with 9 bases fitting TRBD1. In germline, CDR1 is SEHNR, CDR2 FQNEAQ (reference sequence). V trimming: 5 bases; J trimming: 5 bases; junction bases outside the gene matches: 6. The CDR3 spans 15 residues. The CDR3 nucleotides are TGTGCCAGCAGCCCGGGACAGGGAGCAACCGGGGAGCTGTTTTTT. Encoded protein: CASSPGQGATGELFF.

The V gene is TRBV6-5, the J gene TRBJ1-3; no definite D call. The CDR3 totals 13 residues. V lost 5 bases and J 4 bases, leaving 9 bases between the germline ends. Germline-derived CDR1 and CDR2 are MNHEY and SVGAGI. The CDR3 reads CASSPRPGNTIYF. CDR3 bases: TGTGCCAGCAGTCCTAGGCCGGGAAACACCATATATTTT.

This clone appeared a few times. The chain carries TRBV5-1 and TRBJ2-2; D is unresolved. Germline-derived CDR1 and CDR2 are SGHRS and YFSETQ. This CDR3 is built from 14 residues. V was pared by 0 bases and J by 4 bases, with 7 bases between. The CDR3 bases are TGCGCCAGCAGCTTGGCGAGCGTCACCGGGGAGCTGTTTTTT. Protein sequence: CASSLASVTGELFF.

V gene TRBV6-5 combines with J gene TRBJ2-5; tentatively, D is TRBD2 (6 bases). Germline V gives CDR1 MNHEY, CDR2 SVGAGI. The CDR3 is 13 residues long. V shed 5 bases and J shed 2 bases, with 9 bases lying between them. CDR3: CASSPGLQETQYF. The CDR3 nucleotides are TGTGCCAGCAGTCCGGGACTGCAAGAGACCCAGTACTTC.

This CDR3 is CASSLDRAGNTIYF. The DNA for the CDR3 is TGTGCCAGCAGTTTGGACAGGGCTGGAAACACCATATATTTT. The chain joins TRBV28 to TRBJ1-3, with 8 bases lining up with TRBD1. After removal of 3 bases from V and 2 bases from J, the junction contained 0 bases not matched to a gene. This CDR3 is 14 amino acids long. Germline V CDR1 and CDR2: MDHEN, SYDVKM.

The CDR3 loop is CAWRTGVANTEAFF. The CDR3 region has the DNA TGTGCCTGGAGGACAGGGGTGGCGAACACTGAAGCTTTCTTT. The rearrangement links TRBV30 to TRBJ1-1; 8 bases agree with TRBD1. CDR1 and CDR2 (germline): GTSNPN, SVGIG (reference sequence). Unmatched junction bases numbered 4, after V lost 3 bases and J lost 1 base. The CDR3 sequence is 14 residues long.

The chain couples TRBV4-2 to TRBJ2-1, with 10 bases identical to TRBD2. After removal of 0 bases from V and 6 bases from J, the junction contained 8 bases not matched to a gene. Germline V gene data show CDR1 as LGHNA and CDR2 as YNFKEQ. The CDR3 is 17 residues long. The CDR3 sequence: CASSQEFALAGPNEQFF. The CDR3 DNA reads TGTGCCAGCAGCCAAGAATTTGCACTAGCGGGACCCAATGAGCAGTTCTTC.

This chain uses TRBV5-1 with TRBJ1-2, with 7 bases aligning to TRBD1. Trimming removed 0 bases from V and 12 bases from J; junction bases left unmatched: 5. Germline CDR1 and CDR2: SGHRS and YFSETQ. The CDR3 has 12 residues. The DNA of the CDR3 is TGCGCCAGCAGCTTGGGCGGGACAGCCAACACCTTC. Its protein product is CASSLGGTANTF.

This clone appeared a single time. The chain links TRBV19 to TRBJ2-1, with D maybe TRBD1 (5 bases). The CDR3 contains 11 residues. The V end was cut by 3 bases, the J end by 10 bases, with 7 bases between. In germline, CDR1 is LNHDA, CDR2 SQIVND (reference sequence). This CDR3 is CASSMGREQFF. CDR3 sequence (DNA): TGTGCCAGTAGTATGGGGCGGGAGCAGTTCTTC.

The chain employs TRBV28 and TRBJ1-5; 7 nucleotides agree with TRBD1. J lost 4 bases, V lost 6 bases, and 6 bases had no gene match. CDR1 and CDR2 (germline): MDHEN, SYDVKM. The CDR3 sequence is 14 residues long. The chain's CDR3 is CASRTTGQNQPQHF. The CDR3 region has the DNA TGTGCCAGCAGGACGACAGGGCAGAATCAGCCCCAGCATTTT.

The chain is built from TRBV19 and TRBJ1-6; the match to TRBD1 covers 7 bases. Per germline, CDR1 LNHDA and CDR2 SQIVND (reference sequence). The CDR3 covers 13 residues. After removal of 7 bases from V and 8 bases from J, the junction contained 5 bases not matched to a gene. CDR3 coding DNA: TGTGCCAGTAACCGGGACAGCGATTCACCCCTCCACTTT. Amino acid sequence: CASNRDSDSPLHF.

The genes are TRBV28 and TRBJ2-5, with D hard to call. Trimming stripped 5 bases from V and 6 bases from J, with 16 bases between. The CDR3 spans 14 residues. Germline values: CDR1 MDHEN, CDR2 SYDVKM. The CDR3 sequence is CASSPPLAPKTQYF. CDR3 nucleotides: TGTGCCAGCAGTCCGCCCCTGGCCCCCAAGACCCAGTACTTC.